This TCR beta chain was observed in a study of CD8+CD57+ T cells in acquired aplastic anemia. Looking at the study overall: Across the sorted CD4+ and CD8+ cells, DNA amounts averaged roughly 3 ug.

The CDR3 has 11 residues. The V gene lost 5 bases and the J gene lost 2 bases, with 6 bases spanning the gap. Germline V gives CDR1 SQVTM, CDR2 ANQGSEA. This clonotype has a handful of counts. Its antigen is currently unknown. Whole-study results and caveats: Significance was not reached for CD8+ Simpson's diversity between patients and controls.

Profiles of TCR beta VDJ and CDR3 were generated from a genomic DNA template. Using its own MiXCR run on the reads, TCRdb lists one record per CDR3 protein. This sample has roughly 80,000 distinct CDR3 sequences, with 60% to 75% found just once. Previously, flow cytometry had revealed CD8+CD57+ cell expansion in the patients chosen for sequencing. Patient blood was sampled before any therapy had been received. The sequenced sample consisted of sorted CD4+, CD8+, or CD8+CD57+ T cells (not recorded which) from PBMCs. The V and J genes are TRBV29-1 and TRBJ1-2; weak D call: TRBD1 (6 bases). The receptor was derived from a human donor with aplastic anemia. This CDR3 is CSVQGNYGYTF. The CDR3 coding sequence is TGCAGCGTTCAGGGGAACTATGGCTACACCTTC. The full variable domain, its missing parts supplied by reference TRBV29-1 and TRBJ1-2, is SAVISQKPSRDICQRGTSLTIQCQVDSQVTMMFWYRQQPGQSLTLIATANQGSEATYESGFVIDKFPISRPNLTFSTLTVSNMSPEDSSIYLCSVQGNYGYTFGSGTRLTVV.